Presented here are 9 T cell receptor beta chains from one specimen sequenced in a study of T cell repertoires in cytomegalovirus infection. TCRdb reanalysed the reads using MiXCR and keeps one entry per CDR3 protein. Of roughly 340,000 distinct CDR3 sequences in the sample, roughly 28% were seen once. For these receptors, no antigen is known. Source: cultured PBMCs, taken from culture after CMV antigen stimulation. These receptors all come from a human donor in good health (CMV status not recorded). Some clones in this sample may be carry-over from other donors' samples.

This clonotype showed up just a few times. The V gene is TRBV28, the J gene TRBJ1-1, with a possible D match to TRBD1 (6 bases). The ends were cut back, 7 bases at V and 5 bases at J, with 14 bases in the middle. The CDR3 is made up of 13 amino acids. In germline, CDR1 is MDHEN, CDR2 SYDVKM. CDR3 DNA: TGTGCCAGCATAAGGGGGGACCAGACTGAAGCTTTCTTT. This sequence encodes CASIRGDQTEAFF.

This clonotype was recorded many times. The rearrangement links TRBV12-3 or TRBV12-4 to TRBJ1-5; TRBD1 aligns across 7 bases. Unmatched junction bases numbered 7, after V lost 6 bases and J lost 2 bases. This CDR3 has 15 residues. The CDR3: CASSSGTEGNQPQHF. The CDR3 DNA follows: TGTGCCAGCAGCTCCGGGACAGAAGGCAATCAGCCCCAGCATTTT.

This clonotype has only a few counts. Written as DNA, the CDR3 is TGTGCCAGTAGCTCCTCAGGGGCCGATAGCAATCAGCCCCAGCATTTT. This gives the protein CASSSSGADSNQPQHF. The chain carries TRBV19 and TRBJ1-5; possible D gene TRBD1, 6 bases. Germline V gene data show CDR1 as LNHDA and CDR2 as SQIVND (reference sequence). The CDR3 loop spans 16 amino acids. V shed 6 bases and J shed 0 bases, with 15 bases lying between them. The full variable domain, completed using reference TRBV19 and TRBJ1-5, is DGGITQSPKYLFRKEGQNVTLSCEQNLNHDAMYWYRQDPGQGLRLIYYSQIVNDFQKGDIAEGYSVSREKKESFPLTVTSAQKNPTAFYLCASSSSGADSNQPQHFGDGTRLSIL.

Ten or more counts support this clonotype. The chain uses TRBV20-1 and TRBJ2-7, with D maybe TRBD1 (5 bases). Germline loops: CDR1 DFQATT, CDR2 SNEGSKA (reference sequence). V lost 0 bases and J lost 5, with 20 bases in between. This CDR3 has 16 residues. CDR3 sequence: CSARDLWGSGGDEQYF. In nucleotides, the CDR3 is TGCAGTGCTAGAGATCTGTGGGGCTCAGGTGGGGACGAGCAGTACTTC.

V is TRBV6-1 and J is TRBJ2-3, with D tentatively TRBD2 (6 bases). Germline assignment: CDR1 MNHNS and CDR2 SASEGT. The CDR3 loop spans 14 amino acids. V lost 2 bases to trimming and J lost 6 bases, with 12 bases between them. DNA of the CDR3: TGTGCCAGCAGTGAATACCGGGCGGGGGATACGCAGTATTTT. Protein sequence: CASSEYRAGDTQYF.

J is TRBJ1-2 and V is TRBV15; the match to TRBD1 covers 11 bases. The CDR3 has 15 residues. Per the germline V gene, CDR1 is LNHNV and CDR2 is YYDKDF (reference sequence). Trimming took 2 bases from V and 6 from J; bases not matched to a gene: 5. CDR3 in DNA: TGTGCCACCAGCAGACAACGGGACAGGGGGAATGGCTACACCTTC. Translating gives CATSRQRDRGNGYTF.

The CDR3: CASSLVLTGANTEAFF. CDR3 coding DNA: TGCGCCAGCAGCCTTGTGCTCACAGGGGCCAACACTGAAGCTTTCTTT. This chain links TRBV5-1 with TRBJ1-1; 7 bases are shared with TRBD1. Germline V gives CDR1 SGHRS, CDR2 YFSETQ. The CDR3 has 16 amino acids. Trimming took 4 bases from V and 2 from J; bases not matched to a gene: 11.

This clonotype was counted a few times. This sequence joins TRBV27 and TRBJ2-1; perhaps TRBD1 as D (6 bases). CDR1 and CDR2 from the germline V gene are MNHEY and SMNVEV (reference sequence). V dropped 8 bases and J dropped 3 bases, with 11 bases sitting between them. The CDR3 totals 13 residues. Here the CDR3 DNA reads TGTGCCAGCGGAGACAGGTTCTACAATGAGCAGTTCTTC. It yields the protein CASGDRFYNEQFF.

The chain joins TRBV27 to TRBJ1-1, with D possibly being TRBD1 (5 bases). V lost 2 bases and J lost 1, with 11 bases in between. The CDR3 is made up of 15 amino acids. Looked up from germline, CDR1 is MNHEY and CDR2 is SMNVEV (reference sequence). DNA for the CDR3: TGTGCCAGCAGTTTACCGGGACGGAGGAACACTGAAGCTTTCTTT. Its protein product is CASSLPGRRNTEAFF.